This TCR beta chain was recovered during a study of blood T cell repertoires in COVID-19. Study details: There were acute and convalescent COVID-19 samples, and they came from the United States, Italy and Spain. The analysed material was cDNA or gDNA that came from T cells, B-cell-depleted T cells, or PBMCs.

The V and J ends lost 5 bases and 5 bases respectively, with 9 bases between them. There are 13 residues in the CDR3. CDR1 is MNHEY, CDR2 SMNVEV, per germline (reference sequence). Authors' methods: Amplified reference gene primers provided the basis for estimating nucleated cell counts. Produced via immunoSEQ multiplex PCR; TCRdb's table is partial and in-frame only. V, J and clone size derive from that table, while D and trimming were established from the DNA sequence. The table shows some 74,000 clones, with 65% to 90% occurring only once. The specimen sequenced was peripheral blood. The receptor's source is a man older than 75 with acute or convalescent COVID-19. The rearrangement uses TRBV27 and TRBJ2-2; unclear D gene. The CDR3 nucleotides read TGTGCCAGCAGTCAACACGGGACCGGGGAGCTGTTTTTT. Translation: CASSQHGTGELFF.